These 7 T cell receptor beta chains were all obtained from the same sample, sequenced in a study of blood T cell repertoires in COVID-19 (TCRdb year 2020). The library was produced with the immunoSEQ multiplex PCR assay. In its TCRdb copy, this immuneACCESS table keeps in-frame sequences only and misses some clones. Where compared with another copy, unresolved V genes explain less than half of these, and the others have no known cause. The sample table shows 200,000 to 250,000 clones, and more than 65% are seen once. 3% to 4.5% of the sample is held by the ten biggest clonotypes. Sequences were obtained from peripheral blood. Receptor source: a woman older than 75 with acute or convalescent COVID-19.

CDR3 loop: CASSSPGQGHGYTF. The CDR3 nucleotides read TGTGCCAGCAGCTCCCCGGGACAGGGACATGGCTACACCTTC. This chain links TRBV5-4 with TRBJ1-2, with TRBD1 matching over 9 bases. This CDR3 has 14 residues. V shed 3 bases, J shed 6 bases, and the junction held 6 bases outside the gene matches. The V gene's germline CDR1 is SGHNT and CDR2 YYREEE (reference sequence).

The chain joins TRBV18 to TRBJ1-1; TRBD1 matches 7 bases. The CDR3 loop spans 15 amino acids. Germline V CDR1 and CDR2: KGHSH, LQKENI. V gave up 4 bases and J gave up 3 bases; unmatched junction bases: 8. CDR3 DNA sequence: TGTGCCAGCTCACGCGAAGGGGGCCAATACACTGAAGCTTTCTTT. It codes for CASSREGGQYTEAFF.

In its sample, this clone was seen a few times. The chain links TRBV2 to TRBJ1-5, with TRBD1 identical over 8 bases. Germline CDR1 is SNHLY and CDR2 is FYNNEI. V shed 4 bases, J shed 10 bases, and the junction held 15 bases outside the gene matches. The CDR3 contains 16 residues. For the CDR3, the DNA is TGTGCCAGCAGTGCCGGTGCTCAGGGGGCCCGTTTACCCCAGCATTTT. This encodes CASSAGAQGARLPQHF. Looking up the rest from reference TRBV2 and TRBJ1-5 gives the full variable domain: EPEVTQTPSHQVTQMGQEVILRCVPISNHLYFYWYRQILGQKVEFLVSFYNNEISEKSEIFDDQFSVERPDGSNFTLKIRSTKLEDSAMYFCASSAGAQGARLPQHFGDGTRLSIL.

The chain employs TRBV6-6 and TRBJ1-3, with TRBD1 as a possible D gene (6 bases). V lost 6 bases to trimming and J lost 9 bases, with 18 bases between them. The CDR3 has 14 residues. Germline assignment: CDR1 MNHNY and CDR2 SVGAGI (reference sequence). The CDR3 sequence: CASSFRGAEGTIYF. CDR3 coding DNA: TGTGCCAGCAGCTTCAGGGGTGCAGAGGGCACCATATATTTT.

The chain couples TRBV2 to TRBJ1-5, with 7 nucleotides matching TRBD1. Germline V gene lookup returns CDR1 SNHLY and CDR2 FYNNEI. The CDR3 extends over 16 amino acids. The V and J ends lost 5 bases and 0 bases, in that order; junction bases with no gene match: 7. The CDR3 region is CASSYSRGNSNQPQHF. Written as DNA, the CDR3 is TGTGCCAGCAGTTATAGCAGGGGGAATAGCAATCAGCCCCAGCATTTT.

The rearrangement joins TRBV5-1 to TRBJ2-1; 9 bases line up with TRBD2. CDR1 SGHRS and CDR2 YFSETQ come from the germline V gene. V was clipped by 1 base and J by 8 bases; unmatched bases: 7. The CDR3 covers 15 residues. The CDR3 DNA reads TGCGCCAGCAGCTTGCAAGCGGGGGGCCCGGATGAGCAGTTCTTC. This translates into CASSLQAGGPDEQFF.

The rearrangement uses TRBV7-2 and TRBJ2-2; D may be TRBD2 (5 bases). Deletions cut 2 bases from V and 6 bases from J, with 13 bases between. Looked up from germline, CDR1 is SGHTA and CDR2 is FQGNSA. This CDR3 region has 15 residues. In DNA form, the CDR3 reads TGTGCCAGCAGCTTATCAGGACCCGGGGCCGGGGAGCTGTTTTTT. Residues: CASSLSGPGAGELFF.